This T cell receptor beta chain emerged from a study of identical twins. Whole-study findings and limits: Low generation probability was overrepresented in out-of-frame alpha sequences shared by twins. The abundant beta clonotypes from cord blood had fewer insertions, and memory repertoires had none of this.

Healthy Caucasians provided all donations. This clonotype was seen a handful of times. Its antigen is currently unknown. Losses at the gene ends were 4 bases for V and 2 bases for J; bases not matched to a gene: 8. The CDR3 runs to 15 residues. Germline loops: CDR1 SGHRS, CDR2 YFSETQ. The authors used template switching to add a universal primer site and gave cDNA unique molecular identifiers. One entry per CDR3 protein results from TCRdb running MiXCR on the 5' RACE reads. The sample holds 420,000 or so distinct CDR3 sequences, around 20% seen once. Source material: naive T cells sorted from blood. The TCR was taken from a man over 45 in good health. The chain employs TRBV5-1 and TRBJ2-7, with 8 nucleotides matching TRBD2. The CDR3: CASSLSGASTYEQYF. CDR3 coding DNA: TGCGCCAGCAGCCTTAGCGGGGCGTCAACCTACGAGCAGTACTTC.